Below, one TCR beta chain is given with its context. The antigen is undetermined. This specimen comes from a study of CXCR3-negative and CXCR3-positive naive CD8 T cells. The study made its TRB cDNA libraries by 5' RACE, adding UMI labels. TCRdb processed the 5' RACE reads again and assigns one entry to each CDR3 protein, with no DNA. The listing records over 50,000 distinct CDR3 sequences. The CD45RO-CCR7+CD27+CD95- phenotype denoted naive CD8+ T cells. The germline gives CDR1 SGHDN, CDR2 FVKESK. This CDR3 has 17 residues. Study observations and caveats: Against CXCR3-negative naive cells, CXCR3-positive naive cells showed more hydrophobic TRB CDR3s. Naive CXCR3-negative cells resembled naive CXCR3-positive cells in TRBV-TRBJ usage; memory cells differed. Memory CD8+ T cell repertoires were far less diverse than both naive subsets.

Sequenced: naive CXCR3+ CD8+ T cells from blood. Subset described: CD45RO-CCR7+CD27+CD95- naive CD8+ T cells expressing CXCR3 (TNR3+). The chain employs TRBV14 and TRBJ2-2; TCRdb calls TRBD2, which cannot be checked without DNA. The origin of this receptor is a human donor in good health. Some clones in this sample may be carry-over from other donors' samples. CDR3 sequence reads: CASSRDWGSATTGELFF.